The 12 T cell receptor beta chains in this list originate from one sample, sequenced in a study of T-cell reconstitution after alpha-beta-depleted transplantation in children. A library of TCRbeta sequences, prepared with unique molecular identifiers, was generated. MiXCR was run by TCRdb on the PCR reads, yielding one entry per CDR3 protein. The table has 600,000 to 700,000 distinct CDR3 sequences, about 12% seen once. Here the sequenced sample was PBMCs, taken before TCRalphabeta/CD19-depleted stem cell transplant. The receptors were gathered from a girl aged 2 to 10 with congenital amegakaryocytic thrombocytopenia, due to receive a stem cell transplant.

This clonotype was recorded many times. CDR3 sequence reads: CASRSGFSKGDEQFF. Written as DNA, the CDR3 is TGTGCCAGCAGATCGGGATTTAGCAAAGGAGATGAGCAGTTCTTC. The chain has TRBV12-3 or TRBV12-4 and TRBJ2-1; perhaps TRBD2 as D (5 bases). The V and J ends lost 6 bases and 8 bases respectively, with 20 bases between them. This CDR3 comprises 15 residues.

Ten or more counts support this clonotype. This chain links TRBV10-3 with TRBJ2-7; 9 bases align to TRBD2. Germline assignment: CDR1 ENHRY and CDR2 SYGVKD. V was clipped by 0 bases and J by 3 bases; unmatched bases: 3. This CDR3 spans 15 amino acids. CDR3 nucleotides: TGTGCCATCAGTGAGTCTCTAGCGGGATACTACGAGCAGTACTTC. Translated: CAISESLAGYYEQYF.

Ten or more counts support this clonotype. The gene calls are TRBV12-3 or TRBV12-4 and TRBJ2-1, with 14 bases fitting TRBD2. This CDR3 is built from 17 residues. With 3 bases clipped from V and 2 bases from J, the junction kept 3 bases outside the gene matches. The CDR3 here is CASSFGTSGSPYNEQFF. The CDR3 bases are TGTGCCAGCAGTTTTGGGACTAGCGGGAGTCCCTACAATGAGCAGTTCTTC.

This clonotype has only a few counts. This chain connects TRBV15 to TRBJ2-1; weak D call: TRBD2 (6 bases). Germline loops: CDR1 LNHNV, CDR2 YYDKDF (reference sequence). The CDR3 runs 17 residues. V was trimmed by 1 base and J by 4 bases, leaving 17 bases between them. The CDR3 sequence: CATSRGGGTRPYNEQFF. For the CDR3, the DNA is TGTGCCACCAGCAGAGGTGGTGGGACTCGCCCTTACAATGAGCAGTTCTTC.

The table lists this clonotype with many counts. The V call is TRBV20-1, the J call TRBJ2-7, with TRBD1 matching over 8 bases. Germline CDR1 and CDR2: DFQATT and SNEGSKA (reference sequence). V shed 2 bases, J shed 7 bases, and the junction held 7 bases outside the gene matches. The CDR3 runs 13 residues. In nucleotides, the CDR3 is TGCAGTGCTAGATACCGGACAGGGAAAGAGCAGTACTTC. Protein: CSARYRTGKEQYF.

This clonotype was detected ten times or more. CDR3 region: CASSLVGGGNTEAFF. In nucleotides, the CDR3 is TGCGCCAGCAGCTTGGTAGGGGGTGGAAACACTGAAGCTTTCTTT. This rearrangement joins TRBV5-1 to TRBJ1-1; tentatively, D is TRBD1 (6 bases). Germline-derived CDR1 and CDR2 are SGHRS and YFSETQ. Trimming cost V 0 bases and J 2 bases, with 11 bases left between them. The CDR3 runs to 15 residues.

V gene TRBV5-1 combines with J gene TRBJ2-2; 7 nucleotides align to TRBD2. The CDR3 has 15 residues. Unmatched junction bases numbered 6, after V lost 2 bases and J lost 5 bases. From germline, CDR1 is SGHRS and CDR2 YFSETQ. CDR3 residues: CASSLVLRGTGELFF. In DNA form, the CDR3 reads TGCGCCAGCAGCTTAGTGTTGCGGGGGACCGGGGAGCTGTTTTTT.

This clonotype was recorded a few times. This rearrangement joins TRBV12-3 or TRBV12-4 to TRBJ2-7; the D is unclear. V was shortened by 5 bases and J by 4 bases, with 15 bases between the two germline ends. The CDR3 totals 14 residues. The DNA of the CDR3 is TGTGCCAGCAGTCTACGGGCGGCTGGGTACGAGCAGTACTTC. It codes for CASSLRAAGYEQYF.

This clonotype came up many times. The rearrangement joins TRBV7-8 to TRBJ1-6; unclear D gene. The V end lost 5 bases, the J end lost 6 bases, and 17 bases lay between the germline ends. CDR1 and CDR2 from the germline V gene are SGHVS and FQNEAQ. The CDR3 runs to 16 residues. The CDR3 DNA reads TGTGCCAGCAGCCCAGATGGAGGGCTTGGTAATTCACCCCTCCACTTT. Translated: CASSPDGGLGNSPLHF.

Worth noting for this clonotype: This sequence may be a read error, since a much larger clone differs from it by one base. V is TRBV5-1 and J is TRBJ1-2; D is ambiguous. The CDR3 runs to 13 residues. The germline V gene has CDR1 SGHRS and CDR2 YFSETQ. DNA of the CDR3: TGCGCCAGCAGTGTCCGGGATCGCTATGGCTACCCCTTC. Protein sequence: CASSVRDRYGYPF.

A word on this clonotype: A much larger clone differs by one base, so this may be a read error. The V and J genes are TRBV20-1 and TRBJ1-6; D gene uncertain. Germline V gene data show CDR1 as DFQATT and CDR2 as SNEGSKA (reference sequence). This CDR3 comprises 14 residues. CDR3 loop: CSARDRAGISPLPF. CDR3 DNA: TGCAGTGCTAGAGATAGGGCGGGGATTTCACCCCTCCCCTTT.

This clonotype was picked up many times. The CDR3 nucleotides are TGTGCCATCAGTGAGTCGCAGTCTAACTATGGCTACACCTTC. Translation: CAISESQSNYGYTF. The V gene is TRBV10-3, the J gene TRBJ1-2; no clear D. Germline V gene data show CDR1 as ENHRY and CDR2 as SYGVKD. With 0 bases removed from V and 0 bases from J, the gap between germline ends came to 5 bases. The CDR3 has 14 residues.